The entry that follows covers one T cell receptor beta chain sequence. What antigen it recognizes has not been identified. The sample holds no much larger clone one base away, and base qualities are not on file. The sample belongs to a study of PD-1 blockade in classical Hodgkin lymphoma (dated by TCRdb to 2018 to 2020). Background on the whole study: Nivolumab dosing was 3 mg/kg intravenously every 2 weeks, continuing until either disease progression or unacceptable toxicity. To define a peripheral blood immune signature of response to PD-1 blockade in classical Hodgkin lymphoma, the study combined TCR beta sequencing with CyTOF.

The germline V gene supplies CDR1 SGHTA and CDR2 FQGNSA. V is clipped by 2 bases and J by 1 base, and the sequence between their germline boundaries is 11 bases long. From the cysteine up to the phenylalanine, the CDR3 has a length of 15 residues. Solely the CDR3 DNA is kept, with 45 bases framed from the first base. Study-wide findings and limitations: Trial patients with a complete response had baseline diversity similar to that of newly diagnosed patients, while partial responders and progressors had significantly lower diversity. Baseline TCR diversity was reported as lower in newly diagnosed patients than in healthy donors, and lower still in relapsed/refractory patients. The study was restricted to a single clinical trial cohort, and the causes of repertoire differences, possibly disease activity or prior therapy, were left undefined. A significant rise by C4D1 was seen in CD4+ but not CD8+ TCR diversity (p=0.0027 vs p=0.16), with the rise being most apparent in complete responders (p=0.02). Lower diversity was seen in patients whose nivolumab began less than 1 year after ASCT, and these patients were left out of later analyses so that immune reconstitution would not confound the results.

The time point label for this specimen denotes: cycle 4 day 1 (C4D1), after around six weeks of nivolumab. All trial patients had relapsed after autologous stem cell transplantation, with cohorts A, B and C differing in prior brentuximab vedotin exposure. The trial cohort comprised fewer than 65 patients with relapsed/refractory classical Hodgkin lymphoma whose best overall responses were complete response, partial response or progressive disease. In the multi-cohort phase II CheckMate 205 trial, trial patients received single-agent nivolumab. Best overall response was determined by an independent review committee according to the 2007 International Working Group response criteria. Trial PBMCs were collected just before the start of nivolumab (C1D1) and during therapy at cycle 2 day 1 and cycle 4 day 1. Peripheral blood was collected in 8 mL Vacutainer Cell Preparation Tubes, from which PBMCs were isolated by centrifugation and then cryopreserved.

The Qiagen DNeasy kit was used to extract genomic DNA both from unsorted PBMCs and from the negatively selected CD4+ and CD8+ fractions. TCR beta CDR3 regions were amplified by immunoSEQ multiplex PCR using primers annealing to V and J segments. A synthetic immune receptor repertoire was used to minimize amplification bias, and any remaining bias was removed computationally after sequencing. Turning to the authors' computational methods: Repertoire diversity was quantified as the Shannon entropy index using custom Python scripts. Unsorted, CD4+ and CD8+ repertoires were analyzed separately, except for combined analyses in which CD4+ and CD8+ sequences were merged in silico. Clonal expansion was defined as at least a 2-fold frequency increase after treatment relative to C1D1, with a pseudocount of 0.5 for undetected baseline clones. Clones with 0 or 1 copy at C1D1 were classified as singleton clones, and clones with 2 or more copies were classified as non-singleton clones. By matching protein sequences in sorted samples from the same patient, clones expanded in unsorted samples were annotated as CD4+, CD8+ or unknown. Wilcoxon tests were applied to paired samples to test diversity changes from C1D1 to C4D1. TCRdb stores this immuneACCESS table with in-frame sequences only. Part of the clones is absent; in the studies checked, under half of the shortfall reflects unresolved V genes, and no reason is known for the rest. The DNA was the basis for D and trimming; V, J and clone size are from that table. The sample table contains tens of thousands of clones; only one count was recorded for around 80% of them. About 18% of the sample is held by the ten biggest clonotypes.

This TCR derives from a human donor with classical Hodgkin lymphoma. This chain is built from TRBV7-2 and TRBJ1-1, with a weak D call of TRBD1 (6 bases match). The sequencing here drew on peripheral blood mononuclear cells (PBMCs), taken before the fourth cycle of nivolumab. The DNA is as follows: TGTGCCAGCAGCTTAACTGGGACACCGAACACTGAAGCTTTCTTT. Its translation reads: CASSLTGTPNTEAFF.